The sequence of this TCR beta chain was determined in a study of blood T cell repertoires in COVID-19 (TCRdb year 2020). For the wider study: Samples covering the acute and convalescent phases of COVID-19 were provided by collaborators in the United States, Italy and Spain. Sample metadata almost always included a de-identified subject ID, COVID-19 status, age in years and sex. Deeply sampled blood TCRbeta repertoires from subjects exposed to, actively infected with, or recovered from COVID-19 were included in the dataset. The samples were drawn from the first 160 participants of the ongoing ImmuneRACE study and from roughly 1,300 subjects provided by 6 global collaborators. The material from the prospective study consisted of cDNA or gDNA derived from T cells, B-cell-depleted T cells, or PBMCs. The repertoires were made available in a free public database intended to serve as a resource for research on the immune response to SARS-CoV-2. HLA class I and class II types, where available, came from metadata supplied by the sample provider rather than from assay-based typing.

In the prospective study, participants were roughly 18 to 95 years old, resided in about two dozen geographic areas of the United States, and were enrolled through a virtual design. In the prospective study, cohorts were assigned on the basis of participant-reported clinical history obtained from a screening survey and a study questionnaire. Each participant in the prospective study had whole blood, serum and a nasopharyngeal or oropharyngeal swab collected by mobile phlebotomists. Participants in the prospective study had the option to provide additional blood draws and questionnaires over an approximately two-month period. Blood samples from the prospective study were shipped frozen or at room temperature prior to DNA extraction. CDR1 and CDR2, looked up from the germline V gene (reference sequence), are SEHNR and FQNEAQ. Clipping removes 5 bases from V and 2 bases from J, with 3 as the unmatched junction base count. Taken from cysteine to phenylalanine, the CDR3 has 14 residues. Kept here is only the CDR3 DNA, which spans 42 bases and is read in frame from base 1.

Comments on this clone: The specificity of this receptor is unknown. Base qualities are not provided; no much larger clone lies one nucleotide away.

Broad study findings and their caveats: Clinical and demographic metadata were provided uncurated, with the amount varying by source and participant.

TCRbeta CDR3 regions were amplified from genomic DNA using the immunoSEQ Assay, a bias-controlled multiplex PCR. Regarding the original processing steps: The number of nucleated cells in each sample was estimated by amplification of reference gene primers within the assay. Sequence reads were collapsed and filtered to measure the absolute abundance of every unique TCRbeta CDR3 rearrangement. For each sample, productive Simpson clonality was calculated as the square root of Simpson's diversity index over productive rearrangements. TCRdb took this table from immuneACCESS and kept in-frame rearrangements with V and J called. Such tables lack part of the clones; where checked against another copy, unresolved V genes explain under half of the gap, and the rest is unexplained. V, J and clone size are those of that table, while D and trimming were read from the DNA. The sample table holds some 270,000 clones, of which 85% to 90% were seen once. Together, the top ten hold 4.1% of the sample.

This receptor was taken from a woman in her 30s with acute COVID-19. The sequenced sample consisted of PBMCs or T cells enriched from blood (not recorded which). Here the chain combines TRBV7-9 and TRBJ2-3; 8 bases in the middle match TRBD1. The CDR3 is CASSGTGTTDTQYF. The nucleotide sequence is TGTGCCAGCAGCGGGACAGGCACCACAGATACGCAGTATTTT. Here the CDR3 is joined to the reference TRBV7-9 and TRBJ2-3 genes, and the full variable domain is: DTGVSQNPRHKITKRGQNVTFRCDPISEHNRLYWYRQTLGQGPEFLTYFQNEAQLEKSRLLSDRFSAERPKGSFSTLEIQRTEQGDSAMYLCASSGTGTTDTQYFGPGTRLTVL.